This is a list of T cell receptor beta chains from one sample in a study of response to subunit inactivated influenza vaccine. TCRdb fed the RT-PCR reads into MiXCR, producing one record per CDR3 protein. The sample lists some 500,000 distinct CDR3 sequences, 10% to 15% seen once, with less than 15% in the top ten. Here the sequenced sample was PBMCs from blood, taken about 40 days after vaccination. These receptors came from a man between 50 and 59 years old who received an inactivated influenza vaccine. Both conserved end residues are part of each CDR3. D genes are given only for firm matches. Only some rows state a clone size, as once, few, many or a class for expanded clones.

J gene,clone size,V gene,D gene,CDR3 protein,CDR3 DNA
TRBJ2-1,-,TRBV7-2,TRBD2,CASSLASPRTSGRFGEQFF,TGTGCCAGCAGCTTAGCGTCTCCTAGGACTAGCGGGAGATTTGGTGAGCAGTTCTTC
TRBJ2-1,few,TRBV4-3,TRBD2,CASSPDLALAGANEQFF,TGCGCCAGCAGCCCCGATCTAGCTCTAGCGGGGGCTAACGAGCAGTTCTTC
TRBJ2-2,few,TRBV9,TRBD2,CASSVGIGRATGELFF,TGTGCCAGCAGCGTAGGGATCGGGAGGGCCACCGGGGAGCTGTTTTTT
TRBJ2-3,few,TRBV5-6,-,CASSLVTAADTQYF,TGTGCCAGCAGCTTGGTGACAGCTGCAGATACGCAGTATTTT
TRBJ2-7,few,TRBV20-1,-,CSARVGALRSYEQYF,TGCAGTGCTAGAGTTGGGGCGTTGCGTTCCTACGAGCAGTACTTC
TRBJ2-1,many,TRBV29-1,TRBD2,CSVAGSGSSYNEQFF,TGCAGCGTTGCCGGTAGCGGGAGCTCCTACAATGAGCAGTTCTTC
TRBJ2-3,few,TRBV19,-,CASSMGLIRADTQYF,TGTGCCAGTAGTATGGGCTTGATAAGGGCAGATACGCAGTATTTT
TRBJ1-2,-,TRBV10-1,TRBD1,CASGTMRDRGANYGYTF,TGCGCCAGCGGAACCATGAGGGACAGGGGCGCTAACTATGGCTACACCTTC
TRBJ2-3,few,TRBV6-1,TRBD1,CASRRGQATSTDTQYF,TGTGCCAGCAGACGGGGACAGGCCACTAGCACAGATACGCAGTATTTT
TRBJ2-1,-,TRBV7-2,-,CASRRLSSAYNEQFF,TGTGCCAGCAGACGGTTGAGTAGCGCCTACAATGAGCAGTTCTTC
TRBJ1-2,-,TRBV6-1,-,CTSSDYGYTF,TGTACCAGCAGTGACTATGGCTACACCTTC
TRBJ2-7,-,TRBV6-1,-,CASSEQPSYEQYF,TGTGCCAGCAGTGAACAGCCCTCCTACGAGCAGTACTTC
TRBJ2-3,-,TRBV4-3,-,CASSQEQRADTQYF,TGCGCCAGCAGCCAAGAGCAGAGAGCAGATACGCAGTATTTT
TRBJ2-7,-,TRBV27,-,CASGVGSQREQYF,TGTGCCAGCGGGGTAGGGAGTCAACGAGAGCAGTACTTC
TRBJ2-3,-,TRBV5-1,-,CASSLDTVADTQYF,TGCGCCAGCAGCTTGGACACCGTAGCAGATACGCAGTATTTT
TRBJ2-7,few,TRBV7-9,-,CASSFNTGMSEQYF,TGTGCCAGCAGCTTCAACACAGGAATGAGCGAGCAGTACTTC
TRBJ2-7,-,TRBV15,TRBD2,CATSRDPVTSGVYEQYF,TGTGCCACCAGCAGAGACCCCGTGACTAGCGGAGTATACGAGCAGTACTTC
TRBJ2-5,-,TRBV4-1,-,CATSQSPRTAQETQYF,TGCGCCACCAGCCAGTCCCCCAGGACAGCCCAAGAGACCCAGTACTTC
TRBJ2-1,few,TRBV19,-,CAVLDEQFF,TGTGCCGTACTCGATGAGCAGTTCTTC
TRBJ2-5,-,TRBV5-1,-,CASSLSIGEETQYF,TGCGCCAGCAGCTTGTCGATAGGGGAAGAGACCCAGTACTTC
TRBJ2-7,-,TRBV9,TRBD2,CASSPGTSGHYEQYF,TGTGCCAGCAGCCCCGGGACTAGCGGGCACTACGAGCAGTACTTC
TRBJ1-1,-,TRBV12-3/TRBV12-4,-,CASLGRRGGEFF,TGTGCCAGCCTAGGCAGGCGGGGAGGAGAATTCTTT
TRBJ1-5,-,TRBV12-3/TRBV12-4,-,CASSLGRWGQPQHF,TGTGCCAGCAGCCTGGGACGCTGGGGTCAGCCCCAGCATTTT
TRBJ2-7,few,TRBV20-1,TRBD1,CSAREYGRDRRSYEQYF,TGCAGTGCTAGGGAATACGGCAGGGACAGAAGGTCCTACGAGCAGTACTTC
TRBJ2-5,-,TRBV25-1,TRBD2,CADSGGTQETQYF,TGTGCCGATAGCGGGGGTACCCAAGAGACCCAGTACTTC
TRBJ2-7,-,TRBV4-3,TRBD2,CASSQDLGLAGELSYEQYF,TGCGCCAGCAGCCAAGATCTTGGACTAGCGGGAGAATTGTCCTACGAGCAGTACTTC
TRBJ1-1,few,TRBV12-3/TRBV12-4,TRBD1,CASRPGQGGVKAFF,TGTGCCAGCAGGCCGGGACAGGGGGGCGTGAAAGCTTTCTTT
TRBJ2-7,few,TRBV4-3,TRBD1,CASSQRTGWSEQYF,TGCGCCAGCAGCCAACGGACAGGGTGGTCAGAGCAGTACTTC
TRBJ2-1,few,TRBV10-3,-,CAISESTYGDNEQFF,TGTGCCATCAGTGAGTCGACGTACGGAGACAATGAGCAGTTCTTC
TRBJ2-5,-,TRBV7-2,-,CASSPRQTQETQYF,TGTGCCAGCAGCCCCCGACAGACCCAAGAGACCCAGTACTTC
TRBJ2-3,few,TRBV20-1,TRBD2,CSANRGRGDTQYF,TGCAGTGCTAATCGCGGGAGGGGTGATACGCAGTATTTT
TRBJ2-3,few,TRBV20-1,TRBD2,CSEGLAGVGDTQYF,TGCAGTGAGGGACTAGCGGGGGTGGGAGATACGCAGTATTTT
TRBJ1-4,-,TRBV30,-,CAWTRAGGKLFF,TGTGCCTGGACCAGGGCCGGGGGGAAACTGTTTTTT
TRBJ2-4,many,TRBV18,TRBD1,CASSIGQGKNIQYF,TGTGCCAGCTCAATCGGACAGGGGAAAAACATTCAGTACTTC
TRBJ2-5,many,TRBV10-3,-,CAISESTGGGETQYF,TGTGCCATCAGTGAGTCGACAGGAGGGGGAGAGACCCAGTACTTC
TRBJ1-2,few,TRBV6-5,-,CASSYASSAVTNYGYTF,TGTGCCAGCAGTTACGCCTCGTCTGCCGTCACTAACTATGGCTACACCTTC
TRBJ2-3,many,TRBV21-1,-,CASSRLQQGISTDTQYF,TGTGCCAGCAGCAGATTACAACAGGGGATCAGCACAGATACGCAGTATTTT
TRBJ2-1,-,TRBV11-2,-,CASSFRAYNEQFF,TGTGCCAGCAGCTTTAGGGCTTACAATGAGCAGTTCTTC
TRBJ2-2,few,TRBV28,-,CASSTWGSGLRGTGELFF,TGTGCCAGCAGCACTTGGGGGTCGGGGTTAAGAGGCACCGGGGAGCTGTTTTTT
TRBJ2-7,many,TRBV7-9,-,CASSLRSRAYEQYF,TGTGCCAGCAGCTTACGCTCCAGAGCCTACGAGCAGTACTTC
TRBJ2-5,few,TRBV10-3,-,CAISEEPGPGETQYF,TGTGCCATCAGTGAAGAGCCGGGACCCGGTGAGACCCAGTACTTC
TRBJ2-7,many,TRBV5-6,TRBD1,CASSFWDRGSGEQYF,TGTGCCAGCAGCTTCTGGGACAGGGGTTCGGGGGAGCAGTACTTC
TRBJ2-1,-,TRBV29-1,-,CSVPKEGRGTNNEQFF,TGCAGCGTCCCCAAAGAGGGCAGGGGAACAAACAATGAGCAGTTCTTC
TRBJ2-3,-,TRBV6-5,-,CASSYSPTQDTQYF,TGTGCCAGCAGTTACAGCCCGACGCAGGATACGCAGTATTTT
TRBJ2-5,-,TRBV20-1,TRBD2,CSARSLAGRQETQYF,TGCAGTGCTAGGTCCCTAGCGGGACGTCAAGAGACCCAGTACTTC
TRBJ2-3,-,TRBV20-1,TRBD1,CSANRQGARDTQYF,TGCAGTGCTAACCGACAGGGGGCGAGAGATACGCAGTATTTT
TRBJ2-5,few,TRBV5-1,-,CASSQNPPFAALETQYF,TGCGCCAGCAGCCAGAACCCACCCTTCGCTGCATTGGAGACCCAGTACTTC
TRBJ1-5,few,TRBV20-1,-,CSARPTGGIGNQPQHF,TGCAGTGCTAGACCGACAGGTGGCATAGGCAATCAGCCCCAGCATTTT
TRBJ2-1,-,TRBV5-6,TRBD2,CASSFRGGYNEQFF,TGTGCCAGCAGCTTCCGGGGGGGATACAATGAGCAGTTCTTC
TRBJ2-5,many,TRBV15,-,CATSRDHLNQETQYF,TGTGCCACCAGCAGAGATCATCTGAACCAAGAGACCCAGTACTTC
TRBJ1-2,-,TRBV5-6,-,CASTFGTPDHGYTF,TGTGCCAGCACCTTCGGGACGCCCGATCATGGCTACACCTTC
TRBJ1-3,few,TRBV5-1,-,CASSLGEPGNTIYF,TGCGCCAGCAGCTTGGGGGAACCTGGAAACACCATATATTTT
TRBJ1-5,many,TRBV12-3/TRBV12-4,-,CASSLAGDQPQHF,TGTGCCAGCAGTTTAGCAGGGGACCAGCCCCAGCATTTT
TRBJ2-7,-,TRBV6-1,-,CASSFYEQYF,TGTGCCAGCAGCTTCTACGAGCAGTACTTC
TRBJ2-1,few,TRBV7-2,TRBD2,CAAGLALYNEQFF,TGTGCCGCCGGACTAGCCCTTTACAATGAGCAGTTCTTC
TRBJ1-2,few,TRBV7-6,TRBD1,CASGPQGAVGGYTF,TGTGCCAGCGGACCTCAGGGGGCTGTTGGGGGCTACACCTTC
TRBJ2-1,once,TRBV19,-,CASSIGPHNEQFF,TGTGCCAGTAGTATTGGACCACACAATGAGCAGTTCTTC
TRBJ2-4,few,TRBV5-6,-,CASSSVLLAKNIQYF,TGTGCCAGCAGCTCTGTTCTTTTAGCCAAAAACATTCAGTACTTC
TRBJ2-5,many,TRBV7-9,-,CASSGTGLGKTQYF,TGTGCCAGCAGCGGTACAGGGCTAGGGAAGACCCAGTACTTC
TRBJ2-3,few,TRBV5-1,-,CASSLATRGGLSTDTQYF,TGCGCCAGCAGCTTGGCCACCAGGGGAGGACTTAGCACAGATACGCAGTATTTT